The rows below give T cell receptor beta chains drawn from one sample of a study of blood T cell repertoires in COVID-19. The assay was immunoSEQ multiplex PCR, and TCRdb's table has in-frame clones only and misses some. The table lists roughly 70,000 clones, around 86% of them singletons. Sequencing input: peripheral blood. These receptors were collected from a man in his 70s with active COVID-19. Each CDR3 is given with its conserved first and last residue. The D gene is left open where the match is weak. Not all rows give a size; the values are once, few, many and, for expanded clones, a class.

size	V	D	J	DNA	CDR3
-	TRBV5-4	-	TRBJ2-1	TGTGCCAGCAGCTTGAGACGGGACAATGAGCAGTTCTTC	CASSLRRDNEQFF
-	TRBV7-3	-	TRBJ2-1	TGTGCCAGCAGCCCACCGGGGGTGGGGGGTTACAATGAGCAGTTCTTC	CASSPPGVGGYNEQFF
once	TRBV15	-	TRBJ1-2	TGTGCCACCAGCAAGGGTGGGGTTGCCCCGGGGGGCTACACCTTC	CATSKGGVAPGGYTF
-	TRBV11-2	-	TRBJ2-1	TGTGCCAGCAGCTTATTCGGGAGAGGGAATGAGCAGTTCTTC	CASSLFGRGNEQFF
once	TRBV9	-	TRBJ1-1	TGTGCCAGCAGCGTAGGCCCCAGCGGGGGGAACACTGAAGCTTTCTTT	CASSVGPSGGNTEAFF
-	TRBV19	-	TRBJ1-3	TGTGCCAGTAGTACCCGGGGGACCGGGACCATATATTTT	CASSTRGTGTIYF
-	TRBV3-1/TRBV3-2	TRBD2	TRBJ2-3	TGTGCCAGCAGACCCTCTAGCGGGAGGTTCACAGATACGCAGTATTTT	CASRPSSGRFTDTQYF
-	TRBV12-5	-	TRBJ2-1	TGTGCTAGTGGTTTGGTACGGAATCCGAGGGTCCACAATGAGCAGTTCTTC	CASGLVRNPRVHNEQFF
-	TRBV6-5	TRBD2	TRBJ2-7	TGTGCCAGCAGGACCACTAGCGCCAGCTACGAGCAGTACTTC	CASRTTSASYEQYF
-	TRBV6-5	-	TRBJ2-5	TGTGCCAGCACCCCGGCGGCGGTTGGGACCCAGTACTTC	CASTPAAVGTQYF
-	TRBV7-2	TRBD2	TRBJ2-1	TGTGCCAGCAGCTTAGAGGGCGGGAGGGCCGTCAATGAGCAGTTCTTC	CASSLEGGRAVNEQFF
-	TRBV7-3	TRBD2	TRBJ2-3	TGTGCCAGCAGCTTAACCGCTAGCGGGAGAATTGATACGCAGTATTTT	CASSLTASGRIDTQYF
-	TRBV5-1	-	TRBJ2-2	TGCGCCAGCAGCCCGAACTCGGCTAGCGCATCCACCGGGGAGCTGTTTTTT	CASSPNSASASTGELFF
-	TRBV7-9	-	TRBJ1-1	TGTGCCAGCAGCCCGCGGTGGGGAGACACTGAAGCTTTCTTT	CASSPRWGDTEAFF
-	TRBV19	-	TRBJ2-1	TGTGCCAGTAGGCCCCTGGCTAGCGGAGGGGGCTCCTACAATGAGCAGTTCTTC	CASRPLASGGGSYNEQFF
once	TRBV6-1	TRBD1	TRBJ2-1	TGTGCCAGCAGTAAACCGGGACAGGGTTCAAATGAGCAGTTCTTC	CASSKPGQGSNEQFF
-	TRBV3-1/TRBV3-2	TRBD1	TRBJ1-6	TGTGCCAGCAGCCAGGGACAGAATAATTCACCCCTCCACTTT	CASSQGQNNSPLHF
few	TRBV29-1	-	TRBJ2-7	TGCAGCGTTGGTACGGGGCTCGAGGGGGACCACGAGCAGTACTTC	CSVGTGLEGDHEQYF
few	TRBV5-1	-	TRBJ1-1	TGCGCCAGCAGCTTGGCGTCTATGAACACTGAAGCTTTCTTT	CASSLASMNTEAFF
once	TRBV7-2	-	TRBJ2-4	TGTGCCAGCAGCGCACCAGTCGGGGGAAACATTCAGTACTTC	CASSAPVGGNIQYF
few	TRBV5-4	TRBD1	TRBJ1-2	TGTGCCAGCAGGCCTGACAGGGGAGATGTCTATGGCTACACCTTC	CASRPDRGDVYGYTF
-	TRBV3-1/TRBV3-2	TRBD2	TRBJ2-7	TGTGCCAGTCAGAGGACTAGCCTCGGGTACGAGCAGTACTTC	CASQRTSLGYEQYF
-	TRBV19	-	TRBJ1-2	TGTGCCAGTAGTAAGGGGTGGCCCCACGGCACCTTC	CASSKGWPHGTF
-	TRBV2	TRBD2	TRBJ2-1	TGTGCCAGCAGGTTAACTAGCGGGAGCTACAATGAGCAGTTCTTC	CASRLTSGSYNEQFF
-	TRBV12-5	TRBD1	TRBJ2-5	TGTGCTAGTGCCTCCCCAGGGGGCGGGGAGACCCAGTACTTC	CASASPGGGETQYF
-	TRBV10-1	TRBD1	TRBJ1-2	TGCGCCACCCCAAAAATCGGACAGGGCTCGAGGGGCTACACCTTC	CATPKIGQGSRGYTF
-	TRBV10-3	TRBD2	TRBJ2-3	TGTGCCATCAGGGGGGGGAGTGCAGATACGCAGTATTTT	CAIRGGSADTQYF
-	TRBV7-2	TRBD2	TRBJ2-3	TGTGCCAGCAGCTTAGGGCTAGCGGGAGGCACAGATACGCAGTATTTT	CASSLGLAGGTDTQYF
-	TRBV28	TRBD2	TRBJ2-1	TGTGCCAGCAGGAGTTTAGGGGGGACTAGCGGGACCTCCTACAATGAGCAGTTCTTC	CASRSLGGTSGTSYNEQFF
-	TRBV20-1	TRBD2	TRBJ2-5	TGCAGTGCTAGTCGGGATAGCGGGACGCAAGAGACCCAGTACTTC	CSASRDSGTQETQYF
-	TRBV7-2	-	TRBJ2-7	TGTGCCAGCAGCTTTGTCTCCCCGTACGAGCAGTACTTC	CASSFVSPYEQYF
-	TRBV9	TRBD2	TRBJ2-1	TGTGCCAGCAGCGCAAGACGGCTAGCGGAGTACAATGAGCAGTTCTTC	CASSARRLAEYNEQFF
-	TRBV3-1/TRBV3-2	TRBD2	TRBJ2-5	TGTGCCAGCAGCCCCCCGGGGGGTCTGGGGGAGACCCAGTACTTC	CASSPPGGLGETQYF
-	TRBV7-2	-	TRBJ2-7	TGTGCCAGCAGCGGGGGCCAGGGGTCCCCCTACGAGCAGTACTTC	CASSGGQGSPYEQYF
-	TRBV29-1	-	TRBJ2-7	TGCAGCGGGAAGAAGGGGGATCGGTACGAGCAGTACTTC	CSGKKGDRYEQYF
-	TRBV6-5	-	TRBJ2-7	TGTGCCAGCAGGGGCGGGGTAGGGGTGTACTTC	CASRGGVGVYF
-	TRBV7-2	-	TRBJ1-2	TGTGCCAGCAGCTTAGTTGTTTCGGCAGCTAGCGGGCTTGGCTACACCTTC	CASSLVVSAASGLGYTF
-	TRBV6-5	-	TRBJ2-3	TGTGCCAGCAGAGACAGGTGGAGTCGGGATACGCAGTATTTT	CASRDRWSRDTQYF
-	TRBV23-1	TRBD1	TRBJ2-2	TGCGCCAGCCCCAAACCCCACAGGGGGCCCCGAGAGACCGGGGAGCTGTTTTTT	CASPKPHRGPRETGELFF
-	TRBV6-5	-	TRBJ1-6	TGTGCCAGCAGTTACTCGAGTGGCAGGGGATCTTCACCCCTCCACTTT	CASSYSSGRGSSPLHF
-	TRBV7-2	TRBD2	TRBJ2-7	TGTGCCAGCAGCCCCCAACCGGGACTAGCGGCTTACGAGCAGTACTTC	CASSPQPGLAAYEQYF
-	TRBV7-2	-	TRBJ2-1	TGTGCCAGCAGCCCCCCGGGGGGCGTCAATGAGCAGTTCTTC	CASSPPGGVNEQFF
-	TRBV3-1/TRBV3-2	TRBD1	TRBJ2-7	TGTGCCAGCAGCCAGCCCGACAGGGGCCACCCCTACGAGCAGTACTTC	CASSQPDRGHPYEQYF
few	TRBV19	-	TRBJ1-2	TGTGCCAGTACCGCCGGGGCAGGGGCTTATGGCTACACCTTC	CASTAGAGAYGYTF
-	TRBV5-1	-	TRBJ1-3	TGCGCCAGCAGCCTTGGCACCTCAGGGGTCTCAGGAAACACCATATATTTT	CASSLGTSGVSGNTIYF
-	TRBV5-1	TRBD1	TRBJ1-5	TGCGCCAGCAGCAGGATCCCGACAGGGGGTAACAATCAGCCCCAGCATTTT	CASSRIPTGGNNQPQHF
-	TRBV11-2	-	TRBJ2-3	TGTGCCAGCAGCCCTAATTCGGGGGATACGCAGTATTTT	CASSPNSGDTQYF
-	TRBV6-5	TRBD1	TRBJ2-7	TGTGCCAGCAGCCGACAGGGGCCGGGCGAGCAGTACTTC	CASSRQGPGEQYF
-	TRBV24-1	-	TRBJ2-2	TGTGCCACCAGTGATCCCCATGAGCTGTTTTTT	CATSDPHELFF
-	TRBV6-5	TRBD1	TRBJ1-1	TGTGCCAGCAGAAGGGGACAGGGGGTCAACACTGAAGCTTTCTTT	CASRRGQGVNTEAFF
once	TRBV7-9	TRBD2	TRBJ2-7	TGTGCCAGCACCTTGGGGGATAGCGGGAGTCCACCCAACGAGCAGTACTTC	CASTLGDSGSPPNEQYF
-	TRBV7-3	TRBD2	TRBJ2-2	TGTGCCGCTAGCGGGAGTAGGGCCGGGGAGCTGTTTTTT	CAASGSRAGELFF
-	TRBV3-1/TRBV3-2	TRBD2	TRBJ2-5	TGTGCCAGCAGCCAAGGCCAACCGGGACTAGCGGCAGAGACCCAGTACTTC	CASSQGQPGLAAETQYF
-	TRBV27	-	TRBJ1-5	TGTGCCAGCAGCCCCCTCGGGGACAATCAGCCCCAGCATTTT	CASSPLGDNQPQHF
-	TRBV10-3	TRBD2	TRBJ2-3	TGTGCCATCAGTGGTGGGACTAGCGGGATGTGGGCGCAGTATTTT	CAISGGTSGMWAQYF
-	TRBV9	TRBD1	TRBJ1-2	TGTGCCAGCAGCGCACAAGACAGGGGGGGCTACACCTTC	CASSAQDRGGYTF
-	TRBV11-2	-	TRBJ2-5	TGTGCCAGCAGCCGCCCCTCCACAGGGGCGGGGGAGACCCAGTACTTC	CASSRPSTGAGETQYF